These 27 T cell receptor beta chains originate from one sample sequenced in a study of CD8 T cells in ankylosing spondylitis (dated by TCRdb to about 2017). The library was made by 5' RACE. The instrument given in TCRdb is Illumina HiSeq 2500. The raw public data were reprocessed by TCRdb itself: fastp quality trimming at Q25, MiXCR clonotype calling, in-frame beta chains only. Identical CDR3 protein sequences are pooled into one entry, listed with their most common genes and DNA. The sample profile shows approximately 350,000 distinct CDR3 sequences; 14% to 15% of them were found once. The ten largest clonotypes hold roughly 0.99% of the sample. Specimen: blood, either unsorted or a sorted T cell fraction (not recorded which). The receptors here all came from a male donor with ankylosing spondylitis or in good health (not recorded which).

The sample holds many counts of this clonotype. This sequence joins TRBV11-3 and TRBJ2-5, with 8 bases matching TRBD2. Trimming removed 0 bases from V and 4 bases from J; junction bases left unmatched: 10. This CDR3 has 17 amino acids. Germline loops: CDR1 SGHNT, CDR2 YENEEA. In nucleotides, the CDR3 is TGTGCCAGCAGCTTAGATCGGACGGGGGGGCCAGGAGAGACCCAGTACTTC. Translating gives CASSLDRTGGPGETQYF.

This clonotype has at least ten counts. This rearrangement joins TRBV27 to TRBJ1-1, with D perhaps TRBD1 (6 bases). CDR1 is MNHEY, CDR2 SMNVEV, per germline (reference sequence). Trimming pared 0 bases from V and 5 bases from J, leaving 13 bases between. This CDR3 is 15 amino acids long. CDR3 amino acids: CASSLSIGGETEAFF. As DNA, the CDR3 is TGTGCCAGCAGTTTATCGATAGGGGGAGAAACTGAAGCTTTCTTT.

The V call is TRBV6-4, the J call TRBJ2-1; 12 bases are shared with TRBD2. Germline CDR1 MRHNA, CDR2 SNTAGT. V gave up 0 bases and J gave up 0 bases; unmatched junction bases: 15. The CDR3 runs to 22 residues. CDR3 coding DNA: TGTGCCAGCAGTGACTCGCGGCAACTAACTAGCGGGAGGAAGAGCTCCTACAATGAGCAGTTCTTC. It is translated as CASSDSRQLTSGRKSSYNEQFF.

This clonotype was seen only a few times. In nucleotides, the CDR3 is TGTGCCAGCAGTGAAAGAAAAGGACAGTCCACCGGGGAGCTGTTTTTT. Residues: CASSERKGQSTGELFF. V usage is TRBV2 and J usage is TRBJ2-2, with a weak D call TRBD1 (6 bases). This CDR3 comprises 16 residues. V lost 2 bases and J 4 bases, leaving 14 bases between the germline ends. Germline lookup yields CDR1 SNHLY and CDR2 FYNNEI. The full variable domain, in which reference TRBV2 and TRBJ2-2 provide the parts outside the CDR3, is EPEVTQTPSHQVTQMGQEVILRCVPISNHLYFYWYRQILGQKVEFLVSFYNNEISEKSEIFDDQFSVERPDGSNFTLKIRSTKLEDSAMYFCASSERKGQSTGELFFGEGSRLTVL.

This clonotype was recorded a few times. The chain links TRBV10-2 to TRBJ2-6; D may be TRBD2 (6 bases). The germline V gene encodes CDR1 WSHSY and CDR2 SAAADI. The CDR3 is 16 residues long. V was trimmed by 3 bases and J by 2 bases, leaving 11 bases between them. The CDR3 nucleotides are TGCGCCAGCAGTGAAGCCGGGGGTACTGGGGCCAACGTCCTGACTTTC. This sequence encodes CASSEAGGTGANVLTF.

The table lists this clonotype with a few counts. The V and J genes are TRBV20-1 and TRBJ2-7; 8 nucleotides align to TRBD1. V lost 4 bases to trimming and J lost 3 bases; unmatched junction nucleotides: 8. Germline values: CDR1 DFQATT, CDR2 SNEGSKA (reference sequence). CDR3 length equals 14 residues. The CDR3 here is CSATSGQVIYEQYF. CDR3 nucleotide sequence: TGCAGTGCTACCTCGGGACAGGTCATCTACGAGCAGTACTTC.

A few counts support this clonotype. The rearrangement joins TRBV9 to TRBJ2-6; 10 nucleotides match TRBD1. In germline, CDR1 is SGDLS, CDR2 YYNGEE. V lost 4 bases and J lost 0; bases outside the gene matches: 16. This CDR3 has 21 amino acids. This CDR3 reads CASSSNSRDRGSTSGANVLTF. The CDR3 bases are TGTGCCAGCAGCTCAAACTCTCGGGACAGGGGATCTACCTCTGGGGCCAACGTCCTGACTTTC.

This clonotype was detected only a few times. The chain combines TRBV5-6 with TRBJ1-1; D remains ambiguous. Germline loops: CDR1 SGHDT, CDR2 YYEEEE. This CDR3 has 15 residues. Trimming stripped 2 bases from V and 10 bases from J, with 21 bases between. The CDR3 is CASSLRTPGGPRAFF. CDR3 nucleotide sequence: TGTGCCAGCAGCTTACGGACCCCCGGCGGTCCTCGAGCTTTCTTT. Variable domain in full (rest from reference TRBV5-6 and TRBJ1-1): DAGVTQSPTHLIKTRGQQVTLRCSPKSGHDTVSWYQQALGQGPQFIFQYYEEEERQRGNFPDRFSGHQFPNYSSELNVNALLLGDSALYLCASSLRTPGGPRAFFGQGTRLTVV.

The sample holds a few counts of this clonotype. J is TRBJ2-7 and V is TRBV12-3 or TRBV12-4, with D possibly TRBD1 on 5 matching bases. This CDR3 is 14 amino acids long. V was trimmed by 2 bases and J by 3 bases, leaving 11 bases between them. CDR3 amino acids: CASSLWGSLYEQYF. DNA for the CDR3: TGTGCCAGCAGTTTATGGGGCAGCCTCTACGAGCAGTACTTC.

The chain is built from TRBV5-1 and TRBJ1-1; 7 bases line up with TRBD1. The CDR3 sequence is 17 residues long. Germline-derived CDR1 and CDR2 are SGHRS and YFSETQ. Trimming removed 2 bases from V and 1 base from J; junction bases left unmatched: 11. The CDR3 nucleotides read TGCGCCAGCAGCTTACAACCCTCGGGACAGTCGAACACTGAAGCTTTCTTT. Encoded protein: CASSLQPSGQSNTEAFF.

Points on this clonotype: One end of the junction does not line up with germline, which may come from a read error. The gene calls are TRBV20-1 and TRBJ1-5, with D tentatively TRBD1 (5 bases). Germline-derived CDR1 and CDR2 are DFQATT and SNEGSKA (reference sequence). This CDR3 region has 14 residues. CDR3 nucleotides: TGCAGTGCTAGGGACGGGGGGTACAATCAGCCCCAGGATTTT. Its translation: CSARDGGYNQPQDF.

Only a few counts were recorded for this clonotype. The V gene is TRBV10-3, the J gene TRBJ2-7; tentatively, D is TRBD2 (6 bases). Germline CDR1 ENHRY, CDR2 SYGVKD. With 11 bases removed from V and 3 bases from J, the gap between germline ends came to 17 bases. The CDR3 runs to 13 residues. The DNA for the CDR3 is TGTGCCGGCTCAGGAGGGCAGGGCTACGAGCAGTACTTC. Its protein product is CAGSGGQGYEQYF.

This clonotype was seen only a few times. The chain uses TRBV6-1 and TRBJ2-2; TRBD1 matches 8 bases. Germline loops: CDR1 MNHNS, CDR2 SASEGT. V dropped 6 bases and J dropped 1; count of bases not matched to a gene: 4. The length of the CDR3 is 15 residues. The CDR3 sequence is CASRAGTGNTGELFF. CDR3 sequence (DNA): TGTGCCAGCAGGGCCGGGACAGGGAACACCGGGGAGCTGTTTTTT.

This clonotype was seen a handful of times. The rearrangement joins TRBV7-8 to TRBJ1-4; D remains ambiguous. This CDR3 contains 12 residues. Germline CDR1 reads SGHVS; CDR2 reads FQNEAQ. Trimming cost V 5 bases and J 12 bases, with 13 bases left between them. The CDR3 loop reads CASSRGGSELFF. The CDR3 coding sequence is TGTGCCAGCAGCCGAGGTGGGAGTGAACTGTTTTTT.

This clonotype turned up a few times. The chain employs TRBV5-4 and TRBJ2-3; TRBD2 matches at 8 bases. Germline V CDR1 and CDR2: SGHNT, YYREEE (reference sequence). V dropped 0 bases and J dropped 1; count of bases not matched to a gene: 1. CDR3 size: 15 residues. DNA for the CDR3: TGTGCCAGCAGCTTGGAACTAGCGGGCACAGATACGCAGTATTTT. Its translation: CASSLELAGTDTQYF.

This clonotype has a count of ten or more. The chain joins TRBV5-1 to TRBJ2-2, with 9 nucleotides matching TRBD1. CDR3 length: 14 residues. The germline V gene encodes CDR1 SGHRS and CDR2 YFSETQ. Trimming cost V 4 bases and J 12 bases; bases outside gene matches: 10. In nucleotides, the CDR3 is TGCGCCAGCAGCACGGGGGACAGGGAGGAGAAGCTGTTTTTT. Protein product: CASSTGDREEKLFF.

A few counts support this clonotype. The chain is built from TRBV20-1 and TRBJ1-2; 9 nucleotides agree with TRBD1. Looked up from germline, CDR1 is DFQATT and CDR2 is SNEGSKA (reference sequence). V gave up 4 bases and J gave up 2 bases; unmatched junction bases: 5. This CDR3 is 14 amino acids long. The CDR3 bases are TGCAGTGCTACCACAGGGGGCGTGAACTATGGCTACACCTTC. It specifies CSATTGGVNYGYTF.

The V and J genes are TRBV11-3 and TRBJ2-2; TRBD2 agrees at 7 bases. J gave up 2 bases and V 4 bases, and 10 bases lay outside the gene matches. CDR1 SGHNT and CDR2 YENEEA come from the germline V gene. The CDR3 is 17 residues long. The CDR3 DNA is TGTGCCAGCAGCTGGACAATGGGGGAGGGCAACACCGGGGAGCTGTTTTTT. Its protein product is CASSWTMGEGNTGELFF.

V and J are TRBV10-2 and TRBJ2-7; TRBD1 or TRBD2 may be the D gene (5 bases each). This CDR3 is 14 amino acids long. The ends were cut back, 0 bases at V and 1 base at J, with 7 bases in the middle. Germline V gene lookup returns CDR1 WSHSY and CDR2 SAAADI. The CDR3 reads CASSESGDSYEQYF. For the CDR3, the DNA is TGCGCCAGCAGTGAGTCGGGGGATTCCTACGAGCAGTACTTC.

The CDR3 region has the DNA TGTGCCTGGAGTTGGGGACAGATCGGCCCAGATACGCAGTATTTT. Its translation is CAWSWGQIGPDTQYF. The gene calls are TRBV30 and TRBJ2-3; 7 positions match TRBD1. This CDR3 contains 15 residues. The junction had 9 bases not matched to a gene; V was cut back by 2 bases and J by 4 bases. Per germline, CDR1 GTSNPN and CDR2 SVGIG (reference sequence).

Only a few counts were recorded for this clonotype. J is TRBJ2-7 and V is TRBV5-1; D call uncertain. The V end lost 0 bases, the J end lost 1 base, and 11 bases lay between the germline ends. This CDR3 contains 15 residues. Germline CDR1 is SGHRS and CDR2 is YFSETQ. CDR3 in amino acids: CASSLVGSSSYEQYF. The DNA of the CDR3 is TGCGCCAGCAGCTTGGTCGGCTCCTCGTCCTACGAGCAGTACTTC.

This clonotype was counted a few times. The chain has TRBV10-3 and TRBJ1-6; tentatively, D is TRBD1 (6 bases). CDR1 and CDR2 (germline): ENHRY, SYGVKD. The V end lost 10 bases, the J end lost 0 bases, and 13 bases lay between the germline ends. This CDR3 comprises 15 residues. Here the CDR3 reads CASRQASSYNSPLHF. DNA of the CDR3: TGTGCCAGCCGACAGGCGAGCTCCTATAATTCACCCCTCCACTTT.

Concerning this clonotype itself: A much bigger clone sits one base away, suggesting this may be a read error. The chain combines TRBV14 with TRBJ2-7; D unresolved. From germline, CDR1 is SGHDN and CDR2 FVKESK. This CDR3 region has 11 residues. The CDR3 here is CTSSQDMGQYF. The CDR3 region has the DNA TGTACCAGCAGCCAAGACATGGGGCAGTACTTC.

This chain joins TRBV27 and TRBJ2-7; tentatively, D is TRBD1 or TRBD2 (5 bases each). The CDR3 is 14 amino acids. The germline V gene encodes CDR1 MNHEY and CDR2 SMNVEV (reference sequence). Deletions cut 6 bases from V and 6 bases from J, with 18 bases between. The DNA for the CDR3 is TGTGCCAGCAGCCGCTCAGGGACGATCGGCGAGCAGTACTTC. It translates to CASSRSGTIGEQYF.

J is TRBJ2-2 and V is TRBV3-1; no clear D. The ends were cut back, 0 bases at V and 4 bases at J, with 6 bases in the middle. Looked up from germline, CDR1 is LGHDT and CDR2 is YNNKEL (reference sequence). The CDR3 is made up of 14 amino acids. CDR3 sequence: CASSQDPVTGELFF. DNA of the CDR3: TGTGCCAGCAGCCAAGATCCGGTCACCGGGGAGCTGTTTTTT. The full variable domain, in which reference TRBV3-1 and TRBJ2-2 provide the parts outside the CDR3, is DTAVSQTPKYLVTQMGNDKSIKCEQNLGHDTMYWYKQDSKKFLKIMFSYNNKELIINETVPNRFSPKSPDKAHLNLHINSLELGDSAVYFCASSQDPVTGELFFGEGSRLTVL.

This clonotype was found many times. The rearrangement links TRBV3-1 to TRBJ2-1; weak D call: TRBD2 (6 bases). Trimming took 4 bases from V and 3 from J, leaving 13 bases between them. Germline lookup yields CDR1 LGHDT and CDR2 YNNKEL (reference sequence). CDR3 size: 15 residues. DNA for the CDR3: TGTGCCAGCAGCCTTAAGCGGGCCCTCTACAATGAGCAGTTCTTC. It specifies CASSLKRALYNEQFF.

This clonotype was recorded a few times. The chain employs TRBV7-9 and TRBJ2-1; D unclear. V was clipped by 5 bases and J by 3 bases, with 8 bases between them. This CDR3 comprises 13 residues. Per the germline V gene, CDR1 is SEHNR and CDR2 is FQNEAQ (reference sequence). CDR3 sequence: CASSTGFYNEQFF. In nucleotides, the CDR3 is TGTGCCAGCAGCACCGGGTTCTACAATGAGCAGTTCTTC. Full variable domain (remainder filled in from reference TRBV7-9 and TRBJ2-1): DTGVSQNPRHKITKRGQNVTFRCDPISEHNRLYWYRQTLGQGPEFLTYFQNEAQLEKSRLLSDRFSAERPKGSFSTLEIQRTEQGDSAMYLCASSTGFYNEQFFGPGTRLTVL.